Each of the 24 T cell receptor beta chains below was sequenced from the same sample in a study of T cell responses to AZD1222 COVID-19 vaccine (dated by TCRdb to about 2021). The label giving this sample's time point can be read as: about 28 days (+/-7) after the second vaccine dose. To prepare the library, the immunoSEQ multiplex PCR assay was applied. Entries here come from immuneACCESS through TCRdb and include only in-frame sequences with V and J called. Some clones fail to appear in such tables; in the studies checked, an unresolved V gene covers under half of the shortfall, and the cause of the remainder is unknown. This sample gives some 150,000 clones in total; 92% of them show up just once. Of the sample, under 3.5% falls within the top ten clones. Sequencing was performed on peripheral blood, taken 28 days after the second AZD1222 dose. These receptors came from an adult who received the AZD1222 COVID-19 vaccine.

The chain combines TRBV9 with TRBJ1-4; 10 nucleotides align to TRBD1. Germline V CDR1 and CDR2: SGDLS, YYNGEE. V lost 4 bases and J lost 8; bases outside the gene matches: 8. This CDR3 has 15 amino acids. The CDR3 loop is CASSPPGQGYEKLFF. The CDR3 DNA reads TGTGCCAGCAGCCCTCCGGGACAGGGGTACGAAAAACTGTTTTTT. Drawing the rest from reference TRBV9 and TRBJ1-4, the complete variable domain is DSGVTQTPKHLITATGQRVTLRCSPRSGDLSVYWYQQSLDQGLQFLIQYYNGEERAKGNILERFSAQQFPDLHSELNLSSLELGDSALYFCASSPPGQGYEKLFFGSGTQLSVL.

The CDR3 here is CASSIVGITQPQHF. CDR3 sequence (DNA): TGTGCCAGTAGTATAGTGGGGATCACTCAGCCCCAGCATTTT. This chain joins TRBV19 and TRBJ1-5; D remains unclear. V was clipped by 1 base and J by 6 bases, with 10 bases between them. This CDR3 spans 14 amino acids. Germline CDR1 is LNHDA and CDR2 is SQIVND (reference sequence).

The chain carries TRBV18 and TRBJ1-1; D unresolved. Trimming shortened V by 4 bases and J by 5 bases, and 14 bases separated the two germline ends. This CDR3 comprises 14 residues. The germline V gene has CDR1 KGHSH and CDR2 LQKENI. DNA of the CDR3: TGTGCCAGCTCACAGGCGGGCCGGGGAACTGAAGCTTTCTTT. This encodes CASSQAGRGTEAFF.

The chain combines TRBV18 with TRBJ2-7; D is uncertain. The CDR3 length is 13 residues. The ends were cut back, 6 bases at V and 2 bases at J, with 11 bases in the middle. CDR1 and CDR2 (germline): KGHSH, LQKENI. The CDR3 reads CASSRQSTYEQYF. The CDR3 DNA reads as TGTGCCAGCTCGCGGCAGTCGACCTACGAGCAGTACTTC. Based on the CDR3 plus reference TRBV18 and TRBJ2-7, the full variable domain is NAGVMQNPRHLVRRRGQEARLRCSPMKGHSHVYWYRQLPEEGLKFMVYLQKENIIDESGMPKERFSAEFPKEGPSILRIQQVVRGDSAAYFCASSRQSTYEQYFGPGTRLTVT.

The chain carries TRBV21-1 and TRBJ2-5; TRBD1 was called by the table and not checked on the DNA. TRBV21-1 constitutes a pseudogene. This CDR3 is 15 amino acids long. CDR3 nucleotide sequence: TGTGCCAGCCGAGTTCCGACAGACCACCAAGAGACCCAGTACTTC. Its translation: CASRVPTDHQETQYF.

This rearrangement joins TRBV4-3 to TRBJ1-1; the D gene is possibly TRBD1 (5 bases). Trimming pared 0 bases from V and 0 bases from J, leaving 20 bases between. From germline, CDR1 is LGHNA and CDR2 YSLEER. This CDR3 spans 19 amino acids. CDR3 coding DNA: TGCGCCAGCAGCCAAGATTGGGCAACCGTTGGACAAATGAACACTGAAGCTTTCTTT. Translation gives CASSQDWATVGQMNTEAFF.

This clone came up once. The chain has TRBV30 and TRBJ1-1; the D gene is possibly TRBD1 (5 bases). Looked up from germline, CDR1 is GTSNPN and CDR2 is SVGIG (reference sequence). This CDR3 is built from 14 residues. V was pared by 2 bases and J by 2 bases, with 12 bases between. This CDR3 reads CAWSPGTGNTEAFF. DNA of the CDR3: TGTGCCTGGAGTCCCGGGACGGGTAACACTGAAGCTTTCTTT.

V gene TRBV19 combines with J gene TRBJ1-1, with 9 nucleotides matching TRBD1. The V segment lost 3 bases and the J segment 1 base; nucleotides outside the gene matches: 9. The CDR3 has 17 residues. Germline V gene data show CDR1 as LNHDA and CDR2 as SQIVND (reference sequence). The CDR3 nucleotides are TGTGCCAGTAGTATTGGGGACAGGGATGCCCGGAACACTGAAGCTTTCTTT. Amino acids: CASSIGDRDARNTEAFF.

This clone was detected once. The chain couples TRBV3-1 (or the pseudogene TRBV3-2) to TRBJ2-1; D not resolved. Germline V gene lookup returns CDR1 LGHDT and CDR2 YNNKEL (reference sequence). V lost 2 bases and J 5 bases, leaving 4 bases between the germline ends. This CDR3 spans 12 amino acids. This CDR3 reads CASSQRHNEQFF. The DNA of the CDR3 is TGTGCCAGCAGCCAACGGCACAATGAGCAGTTCTTC.

The sample holds a few counts of this clone. The chain's CDR3 is CASSSRDSSYEQYF. CDR3 nucleotide sequence: TGTGCCAGCAGCTCCCGGGACAGCTCCTACGAGCAGTACTTC. This chain connects TRBV7-9 to TRBJ2-7, with 7 positions matching TRBD1. Per germline, CDR1 SEHNR and CDR2 FQNEAQ (reference sequence). This CDR3 comprises 14 residues. With 4 bases clipped from V and 0 bases from J, the junction kept 3 bases outside the gene matches.

The sample holds a few counts of this clone. A read error may account for a junction end that differs from germline. The CDR3 bases are TGTGCCAGCCGTTTCGGGGCGGGCAGGGGAGATTCACCCCTCCACTTT. Translating gives CASRFGAGRGDSPLHF. The genes are TRBV28 and TRBJ1-6, with D maybe TRBD1 (6 bases). The CDR3 sequence is 16 residues long. The germline gives CDR1 MDHEN, CDR2 SYDVKM.

V gene TRBV5-1 combines with J gene TRBJ2-7, with D possibly being TRBD2 (5 bases). The V end lost 1 base, the J end lost 5 bases, and 7 bases lay between the germline ends. The CDR3 is made up of 12 amino acids. Looked up from germline, CDR1 is SGHRS and CDR2 is YFSETQ. The chain's CDR3 is CASSLTRDEQYF. Here the CDR3 DNA reads TGCGCCAGCAGCTTGACTAGGGACGAGCAGTACTTC.

The chain recombines TRBV6-4 with TRBJ2-1; D is possibly TRBD1 (5 bases). CDR1 is MRHNA and CDR2 is SNTAGT in the germline V gene. The V end was cut by 6 bases, the J end by 4 bases, with 16 bases between. The CDR3 is 15 residues long. CDR3 bases: TGTGCCAGCAGCGCAACAGGAGAGAATTACAATGAGCAGTTCTTC. This sequence encodes CASSATGENYNEQFF.

The chain combines TRBV4-3 with TRBJ2-3; 9 bases align to TRBD2. Trimming at V came to 0 bases and at J to 2 bases, leaving 6 bases not matched to a gene. Germline CDR1 is LGHNA and CDR2 is YSLEER. CDR3 length equals 17 residues. CDR3 nucleotides: TGCGCCAGCAGCCAAGATCCGGCGGGAGGGCCCACAGATACGCAGTATTTT. It codes for CASSQDPAGGPTDTQYF.

V gene TRBV4-2 combines with J gene TRBJ2-1, with D uncertain. Looked up from germline, CDR1 is LGHNA and CDR2 is YNFKEQ. This CDR3 has 14 residues. V shed 4 bases and J shed 2 bases, with 9 bases lying between them. The CDR3 bases are TGTGCCAGCAGCCCCCGAGTTGCCTACAATGAGCAGTTCTTC. Its protein product is CASSPRVAYNEQFF.

V usage is TRBV28 and J usage is TRBJ1-6; D is unclear. The CDR3 totals 14 residues. Trimming took off 4 bases at V and 9 bases at J, with 13 bases between the two ends. From germline, CDR1 is MDHEN and CDR2 SYDVKM. CDR3 region: CASSSTQGSSPLHF. As DNA, the CDR3 is TGTGCCAGCAGTTCGACCCAAGGGAGTTCACCCCTCCACTTT.

The chain recombines TRBV19 with TRBJ2-7, with D possibly TRBD1 on 6 matching bases. V lost 5 bases to trimming and J lost 3 bases, with 14 bases between them. The CDR3 is 14 residues long. CDR1 and CDR2 (germline): LNHDA, SQIVND (reference sequence). CDR3 sequence (DNA): TGTGCCAGTAGTCTGACAGGAATCCTCTACGAGCAGTACTTC. This gives the protein CASSLTGILYEQYF. Full variable domain (remainder filled in from reference TRBV19 and TRBJ2-7): DGGITQSPKYLFRKEGQNVTLSCEQNLNHDAMYWYRQDPGQGLRLIYYSQIVNDFQKGDIAEGYSVSREKKESFPLTVTSAQKNPTAFYLCASSLTGILYEQYFGPGTRLTVT.

The gene calls are TRBV7-9 and TRBJ2-7, with 8 bases identical to TRBD1. CDR1 SEHNR and CDR2 FQNEAQ come from the germline V gene (reference sequence). The CDR3 is made up of 13 amino acids. V lost 7 bases to trimming and J lost 9 bases; unmatched junction nucleotides: 11. The CDR3 region has the DNA TGTGCCAGCACCCCGAACGACAGGGGCGCGCAGTACTTC. Translation gives CASTPNDRGAQYF.

The rearrangement links TRBV28 to TRBJ2-5; no definite D call. The CDR3 consists of 12 residues. V lost 2 bases to trimming and J lost 2 bases, with 3 bases between them. Germline CDR1 MDHEN, CDR2 SYDVKM. The DNA for the CDR3 is TGTGCCAGCAGTTTAACGCAAGAGACCCAGTACTTC. It translates to CASSLTQETQYF.

This clone was observed a few times. This chain uses TRBV7-9 with TRBJ2-7; D unresolved. Per germline, CDR1 SEHNR and CDR2 FQNEAQ (reference sequence). The CDR3 is 11 residues long. V lost 1 base and J lost 6, with 4 bases in between. CDR3 region: CASSLDSEQYF. The CDR3 DNA reads TGTGCCAGCAGCTTAGATTCCGAGCAGTACTTC. The complete variable domain, with remaining parts taken from reference TRBV7-9 and TRBJ2-7, reads DTGVSQNPRHKITKRGQNVTFRCDPISEHNRLYWYRQTLGQGPEFLTYFQNEAQLEKSRLLSDRFSAERPKGSFSTLEIQRTEQGDSAMYLCASSLDSEQYFGPGTRLTVT.

The rearrangement joins TRBV28 to TRBJ2-6; D is possibly TRBD2 (7 bases). The germline CDR1 and CDR2 sequences are MDHEN and SYDVKM. With 5 bases removed from V and 4 bases from J, the gap between germline ends came to 12 bases. The length of the CDR3 is 15 residues. In DNA form, the CDR3 reads TGTGCCAGCAGTGGGGGGGCGTCCGGGGCCAACGTCCTGACTTTC. This translates into CASSGGASGANVLTF.

This chain uses TRBV27 with TRBJ2-2, with TRBD2 as a possible D gene (6 bases). CDR3 length: 17 residues. The V end was cut by 7 bases, the J end by 1 base, with 19 bases between. CDR1 is MNHEY, CDR2 SMNVEV, per germline (reference sequence). The CDR3 DNA sequence: TGTGCCAGCAACAACCGGGACTCCATAGGGAACACCGGGGAGCTGTTTTTT. Encoded protein: CASNNRDSIGNTGELFF.

V usage is TRBV10-1 and J usage is TRBJ1-1; 7 bases map to TRBD1. The length of the CDR3 is 14 residues. CDR1 is WNHNN and CDR2 is SYGVQD in the germline V gene (reference sequence). V trimming: 3 bases; J trimming: 2 bases; junction bases outside the gene matches: 3. The CDR3 DNA is TGCGCCAGCAGTGAAAACAGGGGAAACACTGAAGCTTTCTTT. Its translation: CASSENRGNTEAFF.

The chain employs TRBV4-2 and TRBJ2-3; D is undetermined. V was trimmed by 1 base and J by 6 bases, leaving 26 bases between them. Germline assignment: CDR1 LGHNA and CDR2 YNFKEQ. The CDR3 is 19 amino acids. CDR3 DNA: TGTGCCAGCAGCCAAGGCCCCTTCCATGAGAGCGCCCAACTGGATACGCAGTATTTT. Its translation: CASSQGPFHESAQLDTQYF.